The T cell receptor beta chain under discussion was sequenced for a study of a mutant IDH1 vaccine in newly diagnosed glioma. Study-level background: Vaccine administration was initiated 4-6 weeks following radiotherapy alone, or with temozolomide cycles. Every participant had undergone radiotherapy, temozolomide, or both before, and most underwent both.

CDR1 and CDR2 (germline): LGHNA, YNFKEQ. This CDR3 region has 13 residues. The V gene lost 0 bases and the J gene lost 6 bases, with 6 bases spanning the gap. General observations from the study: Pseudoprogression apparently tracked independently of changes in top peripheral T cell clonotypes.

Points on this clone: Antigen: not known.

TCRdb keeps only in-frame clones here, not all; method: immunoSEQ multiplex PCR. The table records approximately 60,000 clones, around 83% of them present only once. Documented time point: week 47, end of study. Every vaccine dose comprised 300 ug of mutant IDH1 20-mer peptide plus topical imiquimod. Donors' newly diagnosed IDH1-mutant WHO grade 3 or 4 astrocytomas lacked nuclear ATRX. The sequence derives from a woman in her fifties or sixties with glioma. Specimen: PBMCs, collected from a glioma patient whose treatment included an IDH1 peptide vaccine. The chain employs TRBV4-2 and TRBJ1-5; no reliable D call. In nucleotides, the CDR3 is TGTGCCAGCAGCCAAGATGGAGCTCAGCCCCAGCATTTT. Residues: CASSQDGAQPQHF.